The TCR beta chain described here comes from a study of T cells after yellow fever vaccination. A single record per CDR3 protein comes from TCRdb applying MiXCR to the 5' RACE reads. The repertoire holds roughly 140,000 distinct CDR3 sequences, with around 7.7% as singletons. The CDR3 length is 12 residues. The germline V and J ends were trimmed by 3 bases and 7 bases, with 9 bases remaining between them. This clonotype came up many times. The receptor's source is a man aged 25-45 years who received the YFV17D yellow fever vaccine. The sequencing here drew on CD4+ T cells sorted from PBMCs, taken 5 days after the yellow fever booster vaccination. The chain combines TRBV12-3 or TRBV12-4 with TRBJ1-1; D is undetermined. In DNA form, the CDR3 reads TGTGCCAGCAGTTTGTCGGGGAGTGAAGCTTTCTTT. Translating gives CASSLSGSEAFF.